This TCR beta chain comes out of a study of T-cell reconstitution after alpha-beta-depleted transplantation in children (dated by TCRdb to 2015 to 2016). As for the study more broadly: T-cell immune reconstitution after TCRalphabeta/CD19-depleted allogeneic hematopoietic cell transplantation in children was quantitatively tracked in the study by means of TCR repertoire profiling.

In regard to this clonotype: Its specific antigen is unknown. No base quality values were provided; no much bigger clone lies one nucleotide off.

The germline V gene encodes CDR1 SGHTA and CDR2 FQGNSA. The junction carries 9 bases between V and J, which are trimmed by 1 base and 3 bases respectively. The CDR3 goes from the cysteine to the phenylalanine over 14 residues. The retained sequence is limited to the CDR3, 42 bases, with the frame set at the first base. Library creation used PCR. Sequencing was performed on an Illumina HiSeq 2500. TCR library preparation used molecular barcoding, with unique molecular identifiers applied to normalize quantification of the TCRbeta repertoire. Through fastp at Q25 and MiXCR, TCRdb rebuilt clones from the public reads, retaining in-frame beta chains. Each record represents a unique CDR3 protein, reported with the most common genes and DNA among its rows. The sample table records just under 350,000 distinct CDR3 sequences; roughly 15% of these occur just once. Around 43% of the sample is held by the ten biggest clonotypes.

Study-level results and caveats: About two months after transplant, the apparently early recovery of alphabetaT-cell counts reportedly depended on just several hundred clones that had expanded rapidly and came from non-depleted graft cells. Hyperexpanded clone frequencies declined over subsequent months; after one year, T-cell counts and TCRbeta diversity were mostly attributed to newly produced T cells. In some patients, the high TCRbeta diversity seen at day 60 was put down to recipient T cells and intrathymic progenitors that had survived conditioning.

The sample's treatment or condition label, decoded: allogeneic hematopoietic cell transplantation with graft depleted of TCRalphabeta T cells and CD19 B cells. TCRalphabeta/CD19-depleted allogeneic hematopoietic cell grafts were given to the transplant recipients, all of whom were children. This chain is built from TRBV7-2 and TRBJ1-2, with an unclear D gene assignment. This receptor was taken from a male patient aged 2-15 years who had a stem cell transplant for acute lymphoblastic leukemia, so the T cells may come from the graft donor. The material was PBMCs, mostly from graft donor cells, obtained 360 days after TCRalphabeta/CD19-depleted stem cell transplant. The DNA is as follows: TGTGCCAGCAGCTTAGATGGCATCGACTATGGCTACACCTTC. Translation gives CASSLDGIDYGYTF.